The 23 T cell receptor beta chains presented below share a single source sample, sequenced in a study of T cell changes during pregnancy in multiple sclerosis. Only in-frame clones appear in the TCRdb table, and some are missing; sequencing was by immunoSEQ multiplex PCR. The sample consists of 27,000 or so clones, 88% of them appearing once. Sequences were derived from CD8+ T cells from peripheral blood mononuclear cells, sampled in the second trimester of pregnancy. The receptors come from a female donor with multiple sclerosis, enrolled in a pregnancy study.

The V and J genes are TRBV16 and TRBJ1-1; D possibly corresponds to TRBD1 (6 bases). The germline V and J ends were trimmed by 2 bases and 10 bases, with 11 bases remaining between them. The CDR3 is made up of 12 amino acids. Per the germline V gene, CDR1 is KGHSY and CDR2 is FQNENV. The CDR3 spells CASSQGPRGAFF. For the CDR3, the DNA is TGTGCCAGCAGCCAAGGCCCCAGGGGAGCTTTCTTT.

The rearrangement joins TRBV7-6 to TRBJ2-3, with 8 bases lining up with TRBD2. V gave up 0 bases and J gave up 3 bases; unmatched junction bases: 8. CDR3 length equals 17 residues. The V gene's germline CDR1 is SGHVS and CDR2 FNYEAQ. The DNA for the CDR3 is TGTGCCAGCAGCTTAGCCTACGGGGGGGCCAATACAGATACGCAGTATTTT. Translating gives CASSLAYGGANTDTQYF.

The chain uses TRBV6-1 and TRBJ1-1; 8 nucleotides line up with TRBD1. V gave up 0 bases and J gave up 4 bases; unmatched junction bases: 4. Germline CDR1 is MNHNS and CDR2 is SASEGT. The CDR3 is 15 residues long. CDR3 sequence: CASSEADDRGTEAFF. Written as DNA, the CDR3 is TGTGCCAGCAGTGAAGCAGACGACAGGGGCACTGAAGCTTTCTTT.

This clone was found once. The rearrangement links TRBV6-6 to TRBJ2-7; 7 bases match TRBD1. Trimming took 0 bases from V and 0 from J; bases not matched to a gene: 2. This CDR3 is 15 amino acids long. Germline CDR1 and CDR2: MNHNY and SVGAGI (reference sequence). CDR3 amino acids: CASSYSGDSSYEQYF. The CDR3 DNA reads TGTGCCAGCAGTTACTCCGGGGACAGCTCCTACGAGCAGTACTTC.

The J gene is TRBJ1-4, the V gene TRBV4-3, with TRBD1 identical over 7 bases. Per the germline V gene, CDR1 is LGHNA and CDR2 is YSLEER. The V segment lost 4 bases and the J segment 0 bases; nucleotides outside the gene matches: 14. The CDR3 spans 19 residues. CDR3 amino acids: CASSPYFAEGASTNEKLFF. The CDR3 DNA reads as TGCGCCAGCAGCCCGTACTTCGCAGAGGGGGCTTCAACTAATGAAAAACTGTTTTTT.

The chain carries TRBV4-1 and TRBJ2-3, with 7 bases identical to TRBD1. CDR1 and CDR2 from the germline V gene are MGHRA and YSYEKL. The V segment lost 0 bases and the J segment 0 bases; nucleotides outside the gene matches: 6. The CDR3 has 17 amino acids. The CDR3 DNA is TGCGCCAGCAGCCAAGATCCATACAGGGGTAGCACAGATACGCAGTATTTT. Encoded protein: CASSQDPYRGSTDTQYF.

Regarding this clone: Other DNA sequences within the sample encode an identical CDR3. The gene calls are TRBV6-5 and TRBJ1-2, with D perhaps TRBD1 (6 bases). The CDR3 totals 15 residues. Trimming removed 0 bases at V and 6 bases at J, with 14 bases between. Germline V gives CDR1 MNHEY, CDR2 SVGAGI. CDR3 sequence reads: CASSYSRGGSDGYTF. The CDR3 coding sequence is TGTGCCAGCAGTTACTCGAGGGGGGGGTCCGATGGCTACACCTTC.

The count of this clone is one. The rearrangement links TRBV30 to TRBJ2-7; D might be TRBD2 (6 bases). This CDR3 region has 13 residues. V lost 0 bases and J lost 4, with 10 bases in between. Germline values: CDR1 GTSNPN, CDR2 SVGIG (reference sequence). CDR3 residues: CAWSVRAGYEQYF. Written as DNA, the CDR3 is TGTGCCTGGAGTGTACGGGCGGGGTACGAGCAGTACTTC.

J is TRBJ1-1 and V is TRBV13; D is possibly TRBD1 (5 bases). The CDR3 is 14 amino acids. Looked up from germline, CDR1 is PRHDT and CDR2 is FYEKMQ (reference sequence). The V end lost 3 bases, the J end lost 3 bases, and 11 bases lay between the germline ends. The CDR3: CASSFWRGDTEAFF. For the CDR3, the DNA is TGTGCCAGCAGCTTCTGGCGGGGGGACACTGAAGCTTTCTTT.

In this sample, this clone turned up once. CDR3 protein: CASRPVGGNTEAFF. In nucleotides, the CDR3 is TGTGCCAGCCGTCCGGTGGGAGGGAACACTGAAGCTTTCTTT. The chain recombines TRBV27 with TRBJ1-1; D is unclear. CDR3 length equals 14 residues. The germline gives CDR1 MNHEY, CDR2 SMNVEV (reference sequence). V shed 8 bases and J shed 1 base, with 14 bases lying between them.

This clone was observed once. The chain combines TRBV14 with TRBJ2-3; D might be TRBD2 (5 bases). The CDR3 runs to 16 residues. Germline V CDR1 and CDR2: SGHDN, FVKESK. Trimming removed 6 bases from V and 10 bases from J, with 26 bases in between. The CDR3 bases are TGTGCCAGCAGTCCCAACCCGGAGCGGACTGTGATAGCGCAGTATTTT. Its translation: CASSPNPERTVIAQYF.

The CDR3 DNA reads TGTGCCAGCAGCGATTCCCGGACAGGGTTTCCAGATACGCAGTATTTT. Translating it yields CASSDSRTGFPDTQYF. This chain joins TRBV13 and TRBJ2-3, with 8 bases fitting TRBD1. Germline V gene lookup returns CDR1 PRHDT and CDR2 FYEKMQ (reference sequence). The trim removed 5 bases at V and 4 bases at J, leaving 11 bases unmatched. This CDR3 is built from 16 residues.

The rearrangement joins TRBV9 to TRBJ1-2; D unresolved. From germline, CDR1 is SGDLS and CDR2 YYNGEE. The CDR3 has 13 amino acids. V lost 2 bases and J 3 bases, leaving 8 bases between the germline ends. The CDR3 region is CASSVGQDYGYTF. The CDR3 DNA sequence: TGTGCCAGCAGCGTGGGCCAGGACTATGGCTACACCTTC.

The chain combines TRBV10-3 with TRBJ1-5; 7 bases fit TRBD1. This CDR3 contains 15 residues. Germline V gene lookup returns CDR1 ENHRY and CDR2 SYGVKD. The V gene end was trimmed by 0 bases and the J gene end by 7 bases; junction bases not matched to a gene: 6. As DNA, the CDR3 is TGTGCCATCAGTGAGTCGGAGGAGGGGGCGCAGCCCCAGCATTTT. Translation: CAISESEEGAQPQHF.

The V and J genes are TRBV19 and TRBJ1-5, with no clear D. Germline V gene lookup returns CDR1 LNHDA and CDR2 SQIVND (reference sequence). There are 15 residues in the CDR3. V lost 3 bases and J lost 0, with 9 bases in between. This chain's CDR3 is CASSIGLFSNQPQHF. CDR3 bases: TGTGCCAGTAGTATTGGCCTCTTTAGCAATCAGCCCCAGCATTTT. Looking up the rest from reference TRBV19 and TRBJ1-5 gives the full variable domain: DGGITQSPKYLFRKEGQNVTLSCEQNLNHDAMYWYRQDPGQGLRLIYYSQIVNDFQKGDIAEGYSVSREKKESFPLTVTSAQKNPTAFYLCASSIGLFSNQPQHFGDGTRLSIL.

The chain uses TRBV10-3 and TRBJ1-3; D unclear. The CDR3 is 15 amino acids. V lost 0 bases and J lost 3, with 9 bases in between. Looked up from germline, CDR1 is ENHRY and CDR2 is SYGVKD. CDR3 in amino acids: CAISESGGLGNTIYF. Here the CDR3 DNA reads TGTGCCATCAGTGAGTCCGGAGGGCTTGGAAACACCATATATTTT.

The gene calls are TRBV7-9 and TRBJ1-1; perhaps TRBD1 as D (5 bases). The CDR3 extends over 14 amino acids. The germline V and J ends were trimmed by 0 bases and 4 bases, with 9 bases remaining between them. Germline V gene data show CDR1 as SEHNR and CDR2 as FQNEAQ (reference sequence). The CDR3 here is CASSLAGRGTEAFF. CDR3 nucleotides: TGTGCCAGCAGCTTAGCGGGGCGTGGCACTGAAGCTTTCTTT.

Worth noting for this clone: It may be a read error: a sequence one base away is much more abundant. This rearrangement joins TRBV6-1 to TRBJ2-2; maybe TRBD1 (5 bases). In germline, CDR1 is MNHNS, CDR2 SASEGT. V was pared by 3 bases and J by 3 bases, with 5 bases between. The CDR3 spans 13 residues. The chain's CDR3 is CASSETDTGELFF. In DNA, the CDR3 is TGTGCCAGCAGTGAGACAGACACCGGGGAGCTGTTTTTT.

The rearrangement joins TRBV4-3 to TRBJ1-2; D not resolved. V lost 2 bases and J lost 3, with 10 bases in between. This CDR3 is 14 amino acids long. The germline V gene encodes CDR1 LGHNA and CDR2 YSLEER. The CDR3 bases are TGCGCCAGCAGCCAATCGTCTAGATACTATGGCTACACCTTC. Translated: CASSQSSRYYGYTF.

The V gene is TRBV19, the J gene TRBJ2-2; the D is unclear. Germline CDR1 and CDR2: LNHDA and SQIVND (reference sequence). V dropped 1 base and J dropped 3 bases, with 6 bases sitting between them. CDR3 size: 14 residues. The chain's CDR3 is CASSIGYYTGELFF. The CDR3 DNA reads TGTGCCAGTAGTATAGGGTACTACACCGGGGAGCTGTTTTTT.

V usage is TRBV5-5 and J usage is TRBJ1-1; 8 positions match TRBD1. The V segment lost 4 bases and the J segment 5 bases; nucleotides outside the gene matches: 19. The V gene's germline CDR1 is SGHKS and CDR2 YYEKEE (reference sequence). The CDR3 is 18 residues long. The DNA for the CDR3 is TGTGCCAGCAGCCCCTCCGGCAGGGGGCTCCCACGCGGGACTGAAGCTTTCTTT. It translates to CASSPSGRGLPRGTEAFF. Full variable domain (rest looked up from reference TRBV5-5 and TRBJ1-1): DAGVTQSPTHLIKTRGQQVTLRCSPISGHKSVSWYQQVLGQGPQFIFQYYEKEERGRGNFPDRFSARQFPNYSSELNVNALLLGDSALYLCASSPSGRGLPRGTEAFFGQGTRLTVV.

The genes are TRBV5-1 and TRBJ2-7; 7 nucleotides align to TRBD2. This CDR3 has 14 amino acids. Germline trimming cut 0 bases from V and 6 bases from J; bases unmatched to any gene: 6. Germline CDR1 reads SGHRS; CDR2 reads YFSETQ. The CDR3 DNA reads TGCGCCAGCAGCTTGGGTGGGTCGGGGGGCGAGCAGTACTTC. Translation: CASSLGGSGGEQYF.

This sequence joins TRBV6-5 and TRBJ1-5; D is perhaps TRBD1 (6 bases). This CDR3 has 13 amino acids. The V and J ends lost 2 bases and 6 bases respectively, with 8 bases between them. Looked up from germline, CDR1 is MNHEY and CDR2 is SVGAGI. CDR3 region: CASSYAGAQPQHF. CDR3 sequence (DNA): TGTGCCAGCAGTTACGCAGGGGCTCAGCCCCAGCATTTT.